Many counts were recorded for the clone carrying this T cell receptor (beta chain). The data were obtained in a study of blood T cell repertoires in COVID-19. Study-wide background: The samples span acute and convalescent COVID-19 from the United States, Italy and Spain. From T cells, B-cell-depleted T cells, or PBMCs came the material, which was cDNA or gDNA.

The CDR3 covers 16 residues. The germline V and J ends were trimmed by 4 bases and 2 bases, with 15 bases remaining between them. CDR1 and CDR2 from the germline V gene are MNHNS and SASEGT. In the source study's methods: Cell counts per sample came from amplifying reference gene primers. Repertoires were generated with immunoSEQ multiplex PCR, while TCRdb's copy carries only in-frame clones and drops some. V, J and clone size reflect that table, while D and trimming were determined from the DNA. The sample includes tens of thousands of clones, just under 85% of them seen just once. Sequenced material: peripheral blood. This receptor was identified in a man aged 55 to 70 with acute or convalescent COVID-19. The chain joins TRBV6-1 to TRBJ2-1; TRBD2 might be the D (6 bases). This chain's CDR3 is CASSVWGGVAYNEQFF. DNA of the CDR3: TGTGCCAGCAGTGTTTGGGGCGGGGTTGCCTACAATGAGCAGTTCTTC.